This TCR beta chain originates from a study of a mutant IDH1 vaccine in newly diagnosed glioma. Study background: Most had both radiotherapy and temozolomide beforehand; others had only one.

A remark on this clone: The antigen is undetermined.

Repertoires were generated with immunoSEQ multiplex PCR, while TCRdb's copy carries only in-frame clones and drops some. The sample consists of about 58,000 clones, around 81% of them appearing once. V gave up 0 bases and J gave up 10 bases, with 20 bases separating them. Germline loops: CDR1 SGDLS, CDR2 YYNGEE. The CDR3 length is 16 residues. Time point noted: week 35, safety follow-up. What each vaccine dose contained was 300 ug of mutant IDH1 20-mer peptide, accompanied by topical imiquimod. Study-wide results and caveats: Pseudoprogression seemingly bore no relation to changes in top peripheral T cell clonotypes.

The receptor comes from a man aged 35-49 years with glioma. The rearrangement uses TRBV9 and TRBJ2-1, with D possibly being TRBD2 (6 bases). The sample was PBMCs, taken from a glioma patient whose treatment included an IDH1 peptide vaccine. The CDR3 DNA follows: TGTGCCAGCAGCGTAGTCCAACGGGGGTCTGCCAGGGAGCAGTTCTTC. It specifies CASSVVQRGSAREQFF.